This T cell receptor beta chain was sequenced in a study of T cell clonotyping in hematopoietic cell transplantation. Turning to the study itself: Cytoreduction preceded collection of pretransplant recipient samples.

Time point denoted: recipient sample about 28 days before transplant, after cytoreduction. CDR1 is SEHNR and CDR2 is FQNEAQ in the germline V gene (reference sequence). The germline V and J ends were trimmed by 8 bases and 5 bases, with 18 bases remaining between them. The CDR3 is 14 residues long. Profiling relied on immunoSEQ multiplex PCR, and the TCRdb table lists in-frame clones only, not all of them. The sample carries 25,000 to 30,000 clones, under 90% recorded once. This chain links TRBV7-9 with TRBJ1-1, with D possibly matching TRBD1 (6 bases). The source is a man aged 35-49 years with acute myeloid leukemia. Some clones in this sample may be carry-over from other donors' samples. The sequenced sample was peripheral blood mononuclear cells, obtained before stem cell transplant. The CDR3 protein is CASYRIGGATEAFF. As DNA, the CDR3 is TGTGCCAGCTACCGCATAGGGGGGGCGACTGAAGCTTTCTTT.